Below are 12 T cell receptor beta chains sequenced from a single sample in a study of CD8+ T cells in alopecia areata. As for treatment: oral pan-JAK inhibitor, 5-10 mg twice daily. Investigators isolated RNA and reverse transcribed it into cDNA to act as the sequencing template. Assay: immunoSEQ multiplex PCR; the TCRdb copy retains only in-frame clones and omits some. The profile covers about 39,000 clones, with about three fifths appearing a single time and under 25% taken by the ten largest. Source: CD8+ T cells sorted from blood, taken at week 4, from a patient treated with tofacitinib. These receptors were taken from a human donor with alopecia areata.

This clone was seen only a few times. The CDR3 DNA follows: TGTGCCAGCAGCTTTATGGGGGGATACGAGCAGTACTTC. It encodes CASSFMGGYEQYF. The J gene is TRBJ2-7, the V gene TRBV7-2; the D gene is possibly TRBD2 (6 bases). The germline V gene encodes CDR1 SGHTA and CDR2 FQGNSA. The CDR3 runs to 13 residues. Trimming removed 3 bases from V and 4 bases from J, with 10 bases in between.

The CDR3 region has the DNA TGTGCCTGGAGTGTACTGGGATCCGGGGAGCTGTTTTTT. Its protein product is CAWSVLGSGELFF. The chain links TRBV30 to TRBJ2-2; D is unresolved. Germline values: CDR1 GTSNPN, CDR2 SVGIG (reference sequence). The V and J ends lost 0 bases and 6 bases respectively, with 8 bases between them. This CDR3 comprises 13 residues.

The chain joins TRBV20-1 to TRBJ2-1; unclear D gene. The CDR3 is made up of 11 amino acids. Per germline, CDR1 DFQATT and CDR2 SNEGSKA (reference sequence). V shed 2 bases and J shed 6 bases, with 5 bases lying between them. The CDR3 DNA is TGCAGTGCTAGACCCGGCAATGAGCAGTTCTTC. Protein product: CSARPGNEQFF.

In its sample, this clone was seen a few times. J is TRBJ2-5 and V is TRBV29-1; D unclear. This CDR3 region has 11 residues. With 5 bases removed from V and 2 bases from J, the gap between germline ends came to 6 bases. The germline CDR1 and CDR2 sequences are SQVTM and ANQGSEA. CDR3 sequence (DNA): TGCAGCGTTACGGAGCAAGAGACCCAGTACTTC. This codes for CSVTEQETQYF.

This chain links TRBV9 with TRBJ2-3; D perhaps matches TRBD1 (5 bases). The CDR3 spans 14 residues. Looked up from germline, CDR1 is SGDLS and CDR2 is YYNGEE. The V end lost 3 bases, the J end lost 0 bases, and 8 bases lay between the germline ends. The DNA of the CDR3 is TGTGCCAGCAGCGAGTGGACAAGCACAGATACGCAGTATTTT. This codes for CASSEWTSTDTQYF.

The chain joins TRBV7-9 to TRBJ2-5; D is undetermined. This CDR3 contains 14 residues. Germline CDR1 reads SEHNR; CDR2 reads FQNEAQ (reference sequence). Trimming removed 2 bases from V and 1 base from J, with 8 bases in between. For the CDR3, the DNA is TGTGCCAGCAGCTTATCAGGCTCCCAAGAGACCCAGTACTTC. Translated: CASSLSGSQETQYF.

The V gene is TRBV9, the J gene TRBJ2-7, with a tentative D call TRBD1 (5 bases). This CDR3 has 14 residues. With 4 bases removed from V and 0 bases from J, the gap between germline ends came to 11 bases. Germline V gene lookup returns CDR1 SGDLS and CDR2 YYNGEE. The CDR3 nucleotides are TGTGCCAGCAGCCATGACAGTAGCTCCTACGAGCAGTACTTC. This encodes CASSHDSSSYEQYF.

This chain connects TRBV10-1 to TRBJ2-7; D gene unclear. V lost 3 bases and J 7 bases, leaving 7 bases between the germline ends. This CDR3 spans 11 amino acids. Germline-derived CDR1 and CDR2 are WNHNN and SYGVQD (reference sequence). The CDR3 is CASSDSWEQYF. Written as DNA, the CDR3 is TGCGCCAGCAGTGATTCCTGGGAGCAGTACTTC.

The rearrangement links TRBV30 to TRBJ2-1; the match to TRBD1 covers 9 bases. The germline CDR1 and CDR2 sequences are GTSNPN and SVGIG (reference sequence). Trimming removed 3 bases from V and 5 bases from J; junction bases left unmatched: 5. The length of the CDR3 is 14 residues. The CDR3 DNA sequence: TGTGCCTGGAGCCCCGGGACAGGGAACAATGAGCAGTTCTTC. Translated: CAWSPGTGNNEQFF.

For the CDR3, the DNA is TGTGCCTGGAGTGAGGAGACCTCTGGGGCCAACGTCCTGACTTTC. Translating gives CAWSEETSGANVLTF. This chain connects TRBV30 to TRBJ2-6; unclear D gene. Per germline, CDR1 GTSNPN and CDR2 SVGIG (reference sequence). Trimming removed 1 base at V and 0 bases at J, with 7 bases between. The CDR3 is 15 residues long. The complete variable domain, with remaining parts taken from reference TRBV30 and TRBJ2-6, reads SQTIHQWPATLVQPVGSPLSLECTVEGTSNPNLYWYRQAAGRGLQLLFYSVGIGQISSEVPQNLSASRPQDRQFILSSKKLLLSDSGFYLCAWSEETSGANVLTFGAGSRLTVL.

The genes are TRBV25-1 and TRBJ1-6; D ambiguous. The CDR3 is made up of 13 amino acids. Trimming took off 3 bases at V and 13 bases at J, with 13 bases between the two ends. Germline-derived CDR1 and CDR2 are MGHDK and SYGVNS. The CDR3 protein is CASSESLFLPLHF. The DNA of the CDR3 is TGTGCCAGCAGTGAGAGTCTATTTCTGCCCCTCCACTTT. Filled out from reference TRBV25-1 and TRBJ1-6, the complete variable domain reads EADIYQTPRYLVIGTGKKITLECSQTMGHDKMYWYQQDPGMELHLIHYSYGVNSTEKGDLSSESTVSRIRTEHFPLTLESARPSHTSQYLCASSESLFLPLHFGNGTRLTVT.

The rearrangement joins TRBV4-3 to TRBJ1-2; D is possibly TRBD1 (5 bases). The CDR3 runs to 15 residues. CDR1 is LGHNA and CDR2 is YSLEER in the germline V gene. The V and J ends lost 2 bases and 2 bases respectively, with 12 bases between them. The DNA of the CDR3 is TGCGCCAGCAGCCAAAGCAGGGCGGGAAACTATGGCTACACCTTC. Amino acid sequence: CASSQSRAGNYGYTF.